The rows below give T cell receptor beta chains drawn from one sample of a study of blood T cell repertoires in COVID-19. Clones were read by immunoSEQ multiplex PCR, and TCRdb kept only the in-frame ones, dropping some. The profile covers fewer than 200,000 clones, with roughly 84% appearing a single time and 1% to 1.5% taken by the ten largest. The sequencing sample was made of peripheral blood. These receptors were taken from a man between 60 and 75 years old who had recovered from COVID-19. CDR3s include the opening cysteine and the closing phenylalanine or tryptophan. Fields, in order: D gene, V gene, J gene, clone size, CDR3 protein, CDR3 DNA. The D gene is left open where the match is weak. Size is stated for part of the rows, as once, few or many counts, or as a class when the clone is expanded.

>TRBD2|TRBV18|TRBJ2-7|-
CASSPSGGGEQYF
TGTGCCAGCTCACCATCGGGGGGGGGCGAGCAGTACTTC
>-|TRBV19|TRBJ2-1|-
CASSIGLEQEQFF
TGTGCCAGTAGTATAGGCCTGGAGCAGGAGCAGTTCTTC
>TRBD1|TRBV6-6|TRBJ2-1|-
CASRTGQSYNEQFF
TGTGCCAGCAGGACGGGACAGAGCTACAATGAGCAGTTCTTC
>-|TRBV29-1|TRBJ2-1|-
CSVLLVSYNEQFF
TGCAGCGTTCTACTGGTCTCCTACAATGAGCAGTTCTTC
>TRBD1|TRBV5-6|TRBJ2-7|-
CASSPGQGWEYEQYF
TGTGCCAGCAGCCCGGGACAGGGGTGGGAGTACGAGCAGTACTTC
>-|TRBV19|TRBJ1-2|-
CASSIGINYGYTF
TGTGCCAGTAGTATCGGTATTAACTATGGCTACACCTTC
>TRBD1|TRBV11-2|TRBJ1-4|-
CASSLRGQGGEKLFF
TGTGCCAGCAGCTTAAGGGGGCAAGGAGGTGAAAAACTGTTTTTT
>TRBD1|TRBV7-2|TRBJ2-7|-
CASSPGTGSSYEQYF
TGTGCCAGCAGCCCCGGGACAGGGAGCTCCTACGAGCAGTACTTC
>-|TRBV13|TRBJ2-3|-
CASSSRGTSTDTQYF
TGTGCCAGCAGCTCCAGAGGAACTAGCACAGATACGCAGTATTTT
>TRBD1|TRBV3-1/TRBV3-2|TRBJ1-2|-
CASSLEGGRGNYGYTF
TGTGCCAGCAGCCTCGAAGGGGGCAGAGGGAACTATGGCTACACCTTC
>TRBD1|TRBV5-1|TRBJ2-4|-
CASSAGQGVRTNIQYF
TGCGCCAGCAGCGCCGGACAGGGTGTGCGGACAAACATTCAGTACTTC
>TRBD2|TRBV19|TRBJ2-1|-
CASSAMRPSGPTGEQFF
TGTGCCAGTAGTGCCATGCGTCCTAGCGGCCCCACCGGTGAGCAGTTCTTC
>-|TRBV10-2|TRBJ1-5|-
CASSESRDINQPQHF
TGCGCCAGCAGTGAGTCTCGGGACATCAATCAGCCCCAGCATTTT
>-|TRBV11-2|TRBJ1-1|-
CASSLEQFTEAFF
TGTGCCAGCAGCTTAGAACAGTTCACTGAAGCTTTCTTT
>-|TRBV12-5|TRBJ1-1|-
CASAGSEAFF
TGTGCTAGTGCCGGGTCTGAAGCTTTCTTT
>-|TRBV18|TRBJ1-5|-
CASSKNGGQEPQHF
TGTGCCAGCTCAAAGAACGGGGGGCAGGAGCCCCAGCATTTT
>-|TRBV5-4|TRBJ1-1|-
CASSLGSGWSEAFF
TGTGCCAGCAGCTTGGGGTCAGGGTGGTCTGAAGCTTTCTTT
>-|TRBV19|TRBJ2-7|-
CASSIEAHQIYEQYF
TGTGCCAGTAGTATAGAGGCACATCAGATCTACGAGCAGTACTTC
>TRBD2|TRBV7-8|TRBJ2-5|-
CASSLLAGGPIGQETQYF
TGTGCCAGCAGTCTACTAGCGGGGGGGCCAATTGGCCAAGAGACCCAGTACTTC
>-|TRBV3-1/TRBV3-2|TRBJ2-5|once
CASSQDGGTPKAETQYF
TGTGCCAGCAGCCAAGATGGGGGGACGCCGAAGGCAGAGACCCAGTACTTC
>TRBD1|TRBV18|TRBJ1-3|-
CASSQSGTGAGNTIYF
TGTGCCAGCTCGCAGTCCGGGACAGGGGCCGGAAACACCATATATTTT
>TRBD1|TRBV29-1|TRBJ2-7|-
CSTGTAPGYEQYF
TGCAGCACAGGGACAGCCCCTGGCTACGAGCAGTACTTC
>TRBD1|TRBV4-2|TRBJ1-1|-
CASSQDLGQLNTEAFF
TGTGCCAGCAGCCAAGACCTGGGACAGCTGAACACTGAAGCTTTCTTT
>TRBD1|TRBV18|TRBJ1-3|-
CASSRVLGTGESGNTIYF
TGTGCCAGCTCGCGAGTTCTCGGGACAGGGGAATCTGGAAACACCATATATTTT
>-|TRBV25-1|TRBJ1-3|-
CASSVGQTGNTIYF
TGTGCCAGCAGTGTGGGACAAACAGGAAACACCATATATTTT
>-|TRBV7-3|TRBJ1-1|few
CASSLTSGDTEAFF
TGTGCCAGCAGCTTAACGTCGGGGGACACTGAAGCTTTCTTT
>-|TRBV7-8|TRBJ2-7|-
CASSSRQLIPYEQYF
TGTGCCAGCAGCTCCCGACAGCTTATTCCCTACGAGCAGTACTTC
>TRBD2|TRBV7-3|TRBJ2-5|-
CASSSGLADRETQYF
TGTGCCAGCAGCTCTGGACTAGCGGATCGGGAGACCCAGTACTTC
>TRBD1|TRBV5-1|TRBJ2-2|few
CASSQGQGIAGELFF
TGCGCCAGCAGCCAGGGACAGGGGATAGCCGGGGAGCTGTTTTTT
>-|TRBV24-1|TRBJ2-1|-
CATRQDGSRNEQFF
TGTGCCACCAGACAGGACGGGTCCCGCAATGAGCAGTTCTTC
>TRBD2|TRBV2|TRBJ2-7|-
CASTREVAGEQYF
TGTGCCAGCACGCGGGAGGTAGCGGGTGAGCAGTACTTC
>-|TRBV6-5|TRBJ2-7|-
CASSSYAGGKNYEQYF
TGTGCCAGCAGTTCCTACGCAGGGGGGAAAAACTACGAGCAGTACTTC
>-|TRBV6-5|TRBJ2-7|few
CASSRNPTSSYEQYF
TGTGCCAGCAGTCGAAATCCTACTAGCTCCTACGAGCAGTACTTC
>-|TRBV5-4|TRBJ2-7|-
CASSSRDREQYF
TGTGCCAGCAGCTCGCGAGACAGGGAGCAGTACTTC
>TRBD1|TRBV5-1|TRBJ1-6|-
CASSSGQGAHSPLHF
TGCGCCAGCAGCTCGGGACAGGGGGCGCATTCACCCCTCCACTTT
>TRBD2|TRBV27|TRBJ2-2|-
CASSSLAGRAGELFF
TGTGCCAGCAGTTCACTAGCGGGGCGAGCCGGGGAGCTGTTTTTT
>-|TRBV30|TRBJ2-7|-
CAWSSEAVGYEQYF
TGTGCCTGGAGTTCCGAAGCGGTAGGCTACGAGCAGTACTTC
>TRBD1|TRBV25-1|TRBJ1-5|-
CASSQNRGQPQHF
TGTGCCAGCAGTCAAAACAGGGGACAGCCCCAGCATTTT
>TRBD2|TRBV6-5|TRBJ2-1|-
CASSYGGAGINEQFF
TGTGCCAGCAGTTACGGGGGAGCGGGGATCAATGAGCAGTTCTTC
>-|TRBV6-5|TRBJ1-5|-
CASSLTGMRDQPQHF
TGTGCCAGCAGCCTGACAGGAATGAGGGATCAGCCCCAGCATTTT
>-|TRBV19|TRBJ2-1|-
CASSIGGGVTYNEQFF
TGTGCCAGTAGTATAGGCGGCGGCGTAACCTACAATGAGCAGTTCTTC
>-|TRBV11-2|TRBJ2-7|-
CASSKYPDRSYEQYF
TGTGCCAGCAGCAAATACCCGGACAGATCCTACGAGCAGTACTTC